The entry below describes one T cell receptor (beta chain). There are 20 residues in the CDR3. The trim removed 5 bases at V and 2 bases at J, leaving 16 bases unmatched. Germline V gene sequence: CDR1 SGHTA, CDR2 FQGTGA. Researchers took RNA transcripts and amplified TCR beta CDR3 regions from them. Scientists carried out first-round RT-PCR using HTBI primers and then a second-round multiplex PCR. A single record per CDR3 protein comes from TCRdb applying MiXCR to the multiplex PCR reads. The sample carries almost 750,000 distinct CDR3 sequences, 40% recorded once. The data are from a study of Graves' ophthalmopathy and Graves' hyperthyroidism. Looking at the study overall: Peripheral blood was collected at initial diagnosis, before any treatment.

PBMCs originated in 7.5 to 10 ml of fresh peripheral blood. V usage is TRBV7-3 and J usage is TRBJ1-4, with TRBD1 matching 11 bases. Sequencing used peripheral blood. This receptor was obtained from an adult man with Graves' ophthalmopathy. The DNA for the CDR3 is TGTGCCAGCAGCGCCCAGATAACGGGACAGGGGGTAATGACTAATGAAAAACTGTTTTTT. Residues: CASSAQITGQGVMTNEKLFF.